This T cell receptor (beta chain) stems from a study of blood T cell repertoires in COVID-19. Study-wide context: Samples of COVID-19 (acute and convalescent) were obtained from the United States, Italy and Spain. T cells, B-cell-depleted T cells, or PBMCs provided the cDNA or gDNA that served as material.

Original processing notes: Nucleated cell counts were estimated from reference gene primer amplification. Here immunoSEQ multiplex PCR was the method, and the copy in TCRdb shows in-frame clones only, minus some. V and J calls and clone size come straight from that table; D and trimming were deduced from the DNA. The table lists around 260,000 clones, roughly nine tenths of them singletons. The V and J ends lost 4 bases and 2 bases, in that order; junction bases with no gene match: 6. Germline values: CDR1 LNHDA, CDR2 SQIVND (reference sequence). This CDR3 is built from 16 residues. The sequenced sample consisted of peripheral blood. The receptor was derived from a woman in her forties who had recovered from COVID-19. The chain recombines TRBV19 with TRBJ2-3; 10 bases line up with TRBD2. This CDR3 reads CASSKRTSGNTDTQYF. CDR3 nucleotide sequence: TGTGCCAGTAGTAAACGGACTAGCGGAAACACAGATACGCAGTATTTT.